This T cell receptor beta chain was identified in a study of cytomegalovirus exposure and HLA in healthy donors. The PCR made use of 60 Vbeta and 13 Jbeta primers. Profiling relied on immunoSEQ multiplex PCR, and the TCRdb table lists in-frame clones only, not all of them. The table records 100,000 or so clones, about 83% of them present only once. Regarding the study as a whole: In a later analysis, at a false discovery rate of 0.05, approximately 16,000 TCR beta sequences matched HLA alleles. According to the study, 150 to 200 TCR beta chains were cytomegalovirus-associated. It emerged from a later analysis that several of the most significant clusters appeared to be linked to common viral pathogens.

Comments on this clone: Its antigen remains unknown.

Source material: PBMCs. The TCR originated in a man aged 18 to 35 in good health and CMV-seronegative.

The CDR3 coding sequence is TGTGCCAGCAGCTTGAGGACTAGTGGGGTCTACGAGCAGTACTTC. Encoded protein: CASSLRTSGVYEQYF. J is TRBJ2-7 and V is TRBV5-4, with TRBD2 matching 7 bases. Germline CDR1 is SGHNT and CDR2 is YYREEE (reference sequence). J gave up 3 bases and V 1 base, and 7 bases lay outside the gene matches. This CDR3 region has 15 residues.